This note documents a single T cell receptor (beta chain) sequence. A much larger clone is a single base away; this may be a read error. This record belongs to a study of blood T cells in healthy people across ages. Using a J-beta primer mix together with a sample-barcoded 5' primer, a second PCR was run for roughly 6 to 12 cycles. In TCRdb, the 5' RACE reads were re-called with MiXCR into one record per CDR3 protein. Of roughly 700,000 distinct CDR3 sequences listed, about 34% are singletons. Germline loops: CDR1 LNHDA, CDR2 SQIVND (reference sequence). This CDR3 comprises 14 residues. The receptor's source is an elderly woman in good health. This chain joins TRBV19 and TRBJ2-1; 7 positions agree with TRBD1. Material for sequencing was blood. For the CDR3, the DNA is TGTGCCGGTAGTAAGAGGGGGCAGAACAATGAGCAGTTCTTC. Translated, it gives CAGSKRGQNNEQFF.